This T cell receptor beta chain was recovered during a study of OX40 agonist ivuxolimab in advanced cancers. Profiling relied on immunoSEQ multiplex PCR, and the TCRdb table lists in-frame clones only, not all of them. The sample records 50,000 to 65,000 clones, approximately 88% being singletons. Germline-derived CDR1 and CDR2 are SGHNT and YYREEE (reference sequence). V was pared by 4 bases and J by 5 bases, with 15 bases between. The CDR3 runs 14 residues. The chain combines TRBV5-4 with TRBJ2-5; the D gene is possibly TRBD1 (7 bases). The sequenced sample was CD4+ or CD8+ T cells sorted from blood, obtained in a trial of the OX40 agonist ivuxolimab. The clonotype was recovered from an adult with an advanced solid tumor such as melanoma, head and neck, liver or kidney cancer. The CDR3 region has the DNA TGTGCCAGCAGCCACAGGGGAGGATCGGAGACCCAGTACTTC. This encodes CASSHRGGSETQYF.